One and the same sample provided the 27 T cell receptor beta chains below, sequenced in a study of human T cells and chemical hapten exposure. The time point: patch test 1, 2 weeks after DPC sensitization. This sample's treatment: therapeutic diphenylcyclopropenone sensitization with weekly scalp DPC. TCRdb independently ran MiXCR on the RACE reads; one entry per CDR3 protein. The sample carries tens of thousands of distinct CDR3 sequences, over 9.5% recorded once. Source: whole blood, taken in connection with sensitization to the hapten diphenylcyclopropenone (DPC). The receptor set was obtained from a man aged 35 to 55 with alopecia areata. Some clones in this sample may be carry-over from other donors' samples.

This clonotype was observed at least ten times. The chain employs TRBV20-1 and TRBJ1-4, with 9 bases fitting TRBD1. The CDR3 is 14 amino acids. The germline CDR1 and CDR2 sequences are DFQATT and SNEGSKA (reference sequence). Unmatched junction bases numbered 8, after V lost 4 bases and J lost 8 bases. This CDR3 reads CSATHRGLGEKLFF. The CDR3 DNA follows: TGCAGTGCTACTCACAGGGGGCTCGGAGAAAAACTGTTTTTT.

In its sample, this clonotype was seen many times. The chain uses TRBV29-1 and TRBJ2-1; TRBD2 matches 10 bases. Trimming took 2 bases from V and 3 from J; bases not matched to a gene: 7. The CDR3 contains 16 residues. Germline V gene lookup returns CDR1 SQVTM and CDR2 ANQGSEA. CDR3 region: CSVEWVAGGLYNEQFF. The DNA of the CDR3 is TGCAGCGTTGAATGGGTAGCGGGAGGCCTCTACAATGAGCAGTTCTTC.

This clonotype was picked up a small number of times. The gene calls are TRBV7-9 and TRBJ1-2; D is ambiguous. This CDR3 is built from 16 residues. Germline CDR1 is SEHNR and CDR2 is FQNEAQ (reference sequence). V lost 0 bases and J lost 5, with 16 bases in between. The CDR3 DNA reads TGTGCCAGCAGCTTAGCCCGTGGGGAGAGTGGATATGGCTACACCTTC. Translating gives CASSLARGESGYGYTF.

The chain employs TRBV7-9 and TRBJ2-1, with 7 nucleotides matching TRBD2. Germline-derived CDR1 and CDR2 are SEHNR and FQNEAQ (reference sequence). Trimming cost V 2 bases and J 7 bases; bases outside gene matches: 11. The CDR3 contains 16 residues. The CDR3 sequence is CASSLYFGTSENEQFF. For the CDR3, the DNA is TGTGCCAGCAGCTTATATTTTGGTACTAGCGAAAATGAGCAGTTCTTC.

This rearrangement joins TRBV5-6 to TRBJ2-1; D is uncertain. The germline V and J ends were trimmed by 0 bases and 6 bases, with 10 bases remaining between them. The CDR3 runs to 14 residues. The V gene's germline CDR1 is SGHDT and CDR2 YYEEEE. CDR3 residues: CASSLVGSANEQFF. CDR3 sequence (DNA): TGTGCCAGCAGCTTGGTCGGGTCCGCCAATGAGCAGTTCTTC.

The rearrangement links TRBV7-2 to TRBJ2-1; D perhaps matches TRBD2 (5 bases). CDR1 and CDR2 (germline): SGHTA, FQGNSA. The CDR3 runs 14 residues. Trimming cost V 3 bases and J 5 bases, with 11 bases left between them. CDR3 sequence (DNA): TGTGCCAGCAGCTTCACTAGTAACGACAATGAGCAGTTCTTC. Amino acid sequence: CASSFTSNDNEQFF.

This chain connects TRBV28 to TRBJ2-7; the match to TRBD1 covers 8 bases. V shed 7 bases and J 2 bases; nucleotides not matched to a gene: 7. The CDR3 contains 14 residues. The germline CDR1 and CDR2 sequences are MDHEN and SYDVKM. The CDR3 loop reads CASTRTGTAYEQYF. CDR3 DNA: TGTGCCAGCACTCGGACAGGGACGGCCTACGAGCAGTACTTC.

CDR3 DNA sequence: TGCGCCAGCAGCTTGGGGGTGGGGACAACTAATGAAAAACTGTTTTTT. This translates into CASSLGVGTTNEKLFF. The chain is built from TRBV5-1 and TRBJ1-4; D call uncertain. Trimming took off 0 bases at V and 0 bases at J, with 9 bases between the two ends. This CDR3 has 16 residues. Germline V lookup: CDR1 SGHRS, CDR2 YFSETQ.

This chain links TRBV20-1 with TRBJ1-4, with 8 positions matching TRBD1. Losses at the gene ends were 6 bases for V and 4 bases for J; bases not matched to a gene: 7. The CDR3 has 14 residues. CDR1 is DFQATT, CDR2 SNEGSKA, per germline (reference sequence). The CDR3 is CSARGTGYNEKLFF. The DNA for the CDR3 is TGCAGTGCCCGTGGGACAGGCTATAATGAAAAACTGTTTTTT.

This clonotype has a handful of counts. The V and J genes are TRBV24-1 and TRBJ2-1; 11 nucleotides match TRBD2. In germline, CDR1 is KGHDR, CDR2 SFDVKD. The CDR3 is 16 amino acids. The V segment lost 5 bases and the J segment 4 bases; nucleotides outside the gene matches: 6. CDR3 loop: CATSADTSGRYNEQFF. In DNA form, the CDR3 reads TGTGCCACCAGTGCCGATACTAGCGGGAGATACAATGAGCAGTTCTTC.

Points on this clonotype: At one of its ends the junction is not consistent with the germline gene, which may arise from a read error. This chain connects TRBV27 to TRBJ2-2; a weak D match, TRBD2 (6 bases). The CDR3 is made up of 14 amino acids. Germline V CDR1 and CDR2: MNHEY, SMNVEV (reference sequence). For the CDR3, the DNA is TGTGCCAGCAGGGGGGGTATCACCACCAGGGAGCTGTTTTTT. Translation gives CASRGGITTRELFF.

The chain has TRBV20-1 and TRBJ1-3; tentatively, D is TRBD1 (5 bases). This CDR3 spans 16 amino acids. Trimming left V 0 bases short and J 0 bases short, with 12 bases between. The V gene's germline CDR1 is DFQATT and CDR2 SNEGSKA (reference sequence). In DNA, the CDR3 is TGCAGTGCTAGAGATTCAACAGGATCCTCTGGAAACACCATATATTTT. Translated: CSARDSTGSSGNTIYF.

The rearrangement uses TRBV11-2 and TRBJ2-3; 10 bases are a match to TRBD2. V was pared by 2 bases and J by 6 bases, with 2 bases of the junction left unmatched. This CDR3 spans 14 amino acids. Per germline, CDR1 SGHAT and CDR2 FQNNGV. CDR3 DNA sequence: TGTGCCAGCAGCTTAAATAGCGGGAGGGATACGCAGTATTTT. Its protein product is CASSLNSGRDTQYF.

This clonotype occurred many times. The genes are TRBV6-2 or TRBV6-3 and TRBJ1-2; D gene ambiguous. Looked up from germline, CDR1 is MNHEY and CDR2 is SVGEGT. The V gene lost 6 bases and the J gene lost 3 bases, with 11 bases spanning the gap. This CDR3 comprises 13 residues. This CDR3 is CASSQQLYYGYTF. CDR3 nucleotides: TGTGCCAGCAGCCAACAGCTTTACTATGGCTACACCTTC.

The rearrangement joins TRBV9 to TRBJ1-2; D gene ambiguous. Germline V lookup: CDR1 SGDLS, CDR2 YYNGEE. With 4 bases removed from V and 5 bases from J, the gap between germline ends came to 12 bases. The CDR3 totals 13 residues. The CDR3 nucleotides are TGTGCCAGCAGCACAGAGGGATATTATGGCTACACCTTC. Protein: CASSTEGYYGYTF.

At least ten counts were recorded for this clonotype. The chain uses TRBV12-3 or TRBV12-4 and TRBJ1-1; D gene unclear. Trimming pared 3 bases from V and 1 base from J, leaving 3 bases between. CDR3 length: 12 amino acids. CDR3 in amino acids: CASSFGNTEAFF. CDR3 nucleotides: TGTGCCAGCAGTTTCGGGAACACTGAAGCTTTCTTT.

This clonotype was detected a few times. The chain recombines TRBV27 with TRBJ2-3; tentative D call: TRBD1 (6 bases). Looked up from germline, CDR1 is MNHEY and CDR2 is SMNVEV (reference sequence). The CDR3 is made up of 16 amino acids. V was trimmed by 5 bases and J by 1 base, leaving 16 bases between them. The CDR3 DNA sequence: TGTGCCAGCAGTCGAGGCCCGGGACAACGCACAGATACGCAGTATTTT. Amino acids: CASSRGPGQRTDTQYF.

The V and J genes are TRBV29-1 and TRBJ2-7; the match to TRBD2 covers 11 bases. With V trimmed by 2 bases and J by 3 bases, 3 bases remained unmatched. The CDR3 runs 14 residues. In germline, CDR1 is SQVTM, CDR2 ANQGSEA. The CDR3 DNA follows: TGCAGCGTTGAAACTAGCGGGAGACTCTACGAGCAGTACTTC. Translated, it gives CSVETSGRLYEQYF.

This clonotype has at least ten counts. V usage is TRBV30 and J usage is TRBJ2-5; D remains ambiguous. Germline CDR1 is GTSNPN and CDR2 is SVGIG (reference sequence). CDR3 length: 13 amino acids. The V end lost 0 bases, the J end lost 5 bases, and 10 bases lay between the germline ends. The DNA for the CDR3 is TGTGCCTGGAGTGTAATGCGTAGCGAGACCCAGTACTTC. It specifies CAWSVMRSETQYF.

This clonotype was seen repeatedly, ten times or more. The chain has TRBV12-3 or TRBV12-4 and TRBJ2-2; no definite D call. Trimming cost V 2 bases and J 6 bases, with 7 bases left between them. The CDR3 totals 13 residues. The DNA of the CDR3 is TGTGCCAGCAGTTTACTAAACGCCGGGGAGCTGTTTTTT. This sequence encodes CASSLLNAGELFF.

The rearrangement joins TRBV20-1 to TRBJ1-4, with no clear D. CDR3 length: 12 amino acids. Trimming left V 0 bases short and J 7 bases short, with 6 bases between. Germline V gene lookup returns CDR1 DFQATT and CDR2 SNEGSKA (reference sequence). The CDR3 reads CSARDTTEKLFF. The CDR3 DNA reads TGCAGTGCTAGAGATACGACTGAAAAACTGTTTTTT.

This clonotype was recorded a few times. The rearrangement joins TRBV20-1 to TRBJ2-3; the match to TRBD1 covers 12 bases. CDR3 length equals 14 residues. Germline V gene sequence: CDR1 DFQATT, CDR2 SNEGSKA (reference sequence). Losses at the gene ends were 5 bases for V and 4 bases for J; bases not matched to a gene: 4. CDR3 residues: CSAGTGGRADTQYF. The CDR3 bases are TGCAGTGCTGGGACAGGGGGCCGGGCAGATACGCAGTATTTT.

This clonotype was seen a few times. The chain recombines TRBV11-2 with TRBJ2-3; D uncertain. Germline V gene sequence: CDR1 SGHAT, CDR2 FQNNGV. With 1 base removed from V and 3 bases from J, the gap between germline ends came to 14 bases. The CDR3 length is 16 residues. The CDR3 bases are TGTGCCAGCAGCTTAGTTCTCCTCGCAGTTACAGATACGCAGTATTTT. Its protein is CASSLVLLAVTDTQYF. The whole variable domain, filled in from reference TRBV11-2 and TRBJ2-3, reads EAGVAQSPRYKIIEKRQSVAFWCNPISGHATLYWYQQILGQGPKLLIQFQNNGVVDDSQLPKDRFSAERLKGVDSTLKIQPAKLEDSAVYLCASSLVLLAVTDTQYFGPGTRLTVL.

V is TRBV20-1 and J is TRBJ2-5; 7 positions agree with TRBD1. The CDR3 is made up of 15 amino acids. Per the germline V gene, CDR1 is DFQATT and CDR2 is SNEGSKA (reference sequence). V shed 5 bases and J 4 bases; nucleotides not matched to a gene: 13. CDR3 nucleotide sequence: TGCAGTGCTGAAGCACATTTGGGACAGCCAGAGACCCAGTACTTC. This sequence encodes CSAEAHLGQPETQYF.

This chain links TRBV4-2 with TRBJ2-1; 13 bases fit TRBD2. Germline CDR1 reads LGHNA; CDR2 reads YNFKEQ. This CDR3 is built from 15 residues. J lost 8 bases, V lost 4 bases, and 5 bases had no gene match. The CDR3 sequence is CASSPRLAGGHEQFF. The CDR3 nucleotides read TGTGCCAGCAGCCCCCGACTAGCGGGAGGCCATGAGCAGTTCTTC.

This clonotype was observed a handful of times. The CDR3 loop is CASSLGRDEETQYF. DNA of the CDR3: TGTGCCAGCAGCTTGGGAAGGGATGAGGAGACCCAGTACTTC. The genes are TRBV5-4 and TRBJ2-5; D remains unclear. Germline-derived CDR1 and CDR2 are SGHNT and YYREEE (reference sequence). V gave up 0 bases and J gave up 5 bases, with 11 bases separating them. There are 14 residues in the CDR3.

V usage is TRBV12-3 or TRBV12-4 and J usage is TRBJ2-6; no clear D gene. The CDR3 has 16 amino acids. V lost 2 bases to trimming and J lost 0 bases, with 8 bases between them. The CDR3, as DNA: TGTGCCAGCAGTTTATATAGGAGCTCTGGGGCCAACGTCCTGACTTTC. It is translated as CASSLYRSSGANVLTF.